This TCR beta chain comes out of a study of T-cell reconstitution after alpha-beta-depleted transplantation in children. This clonotype was seen ten or more times. The library targeted TCRbeta and was prepared with unique molecular identifiers. TCRdb reanalysed the PCR reads using MiXCR and keeps one entry per CDR3 protein. The sample records roughly 590,000 distinct CDR3 sequences, 16% being singletons. This sequence was found in a human donor who donated a stem cell graft to a child with acute myeloid leukemia. Sequenced material: PBMCs from the stem cell graft donor, taken from the stem cell graft.

The CDR3 region has the DNA TGCGCCAGCAGCCATTCTCCGACAGGGATGACTGAAGCTTTCTTT. Amino acids: CASSHSPTGMTEAFF. This chain joins TRBV4-3 and TRBJ1-1; 7 nucleotides match TRBD1. The germline CDR1 and CDR2 sequences are LGHNA and YSLEER. This CDR3 has 15 amino acids. V gave up 3 bases and J gave up 5 bases; unmatched junction bases: 9.